Each of the 15 T cell receptor beta chains below was sequenced from the same sample in a study of CD4+ T cells in melanoma. Repertoires were generated with immunoSEQ multiplex PCR, while TCRdb's copy carries only in-frame clones and drops some. The sample contains about 50,000 clones, roughly nine tenths of which appear only once. The sequenced material came from peripheral blood. These TCRs come from a human donor with melanoma.

There are a few counts of this clone. V gene TRBV7-9 combines with J gene TRBJ1-1, with D maybe TRBD1 (5 bases). This CDR3 region has 12 residues. The germline V gene has CDR1 SEHNR and CDR2 FQNEAQ (reference sequence). The germline V and J ends were trimmed by 5 bases and 3 bases, with 7 bases remaining between them. CDR3 bases: TGTGCCAGCAGCGGGGGTTACACTGAAGCTTTCTTT. Protein: CASSGGYTEAFF.

The chain is built from TRBV28 and TRBJ1-1, with a possible D match to TRBD1 (6 bases). Germline lookup yields CDR1 MDHEN and CDR2 SYDVKM. V dropped 5 bases and J dropped 6 bases, with 22 bases sitting between them. CDR3 length equals 16 residues. CDR3 residues: CASSPVTLSDSPEAFF. Written as DNA, the CDR3 is TGTGCCAGCAGTCCTGTAACGCTATCGGACAGCCCTGAAGCTTTCTTT.

The rearrangement links TRBV30 to TRBJ1-2; D remains unclear. The CDR3 covers 10 residues. Trimming pared 5 bases from V and 8 bases from J, leaving 9 bases between. Germline CDR1 reads GTSNPN; CDR2 reads SVGIG (reference sequence). The chain's CDR3 is CAWGPEGYTF. The CDR3 DNA follows: TGTGCCTGGGGACCGGAGGGCTACACCTTC.

A remark on this clone: Mismatch with germline at one junction end may stem from a read error. V is TRBV7-7 and J is TRBJ1-4; a possible D gene is TRBD1 (5 bases). This CDR3 contains 15 residues. Germline lookup yields CDR1 SSHAT and CDR2 FNYEAQ (reference sequence). CDR3 region: CASSLGRGTNEKLFF. CDR3 in DNA: TGTGCTAGCAGCTTGGGGCGGGGAACTAATGAAAAACTGTTTTTT.

The V call is TRBV11-2, the J call TRBJ2-3; 7 nucleotides align to TRBD2. Germline V CDR1 and CDR2: SGHAT, FQNNGV. V lost 5 bases and J lost 6; bases outside the gene matches: 11. This CDR3 contains 15 residues. The CDR3 DNA sequence: TGTGCCAGCAGCGTCGAAACCTGGGGGGGGGATACGCAGTATTTT. Its translation is CASSVETWGGDTQYF.

J is TRBJ2-5 and V is TRBV7-2; 10 nucleotides align to TRBD2. Germline V gene lookup returns CDR1 SGHTA and CDR2 FQGNSA. The CDR3 length is 16 residues. V shed 8 bases and J 4 bases; nucleotides not matched to a gene: 13. The CDR3 loop reads CASAENVLAGRETQYF. The CDR3 nucleotides are TGTGCCAGCGCGGAGAATGTACTAGCGGGGAGAGAGACCCAGTACTTC.

The chain has TRBV28 and TRBJ2-5; D gene ambiguous. The CDR3 is 13 amino acids. V was clipped by 6 bases and J by 0 bases, with 8 bases between them. Germline assignment: CDR1 MDHEN and CDR2 SYDVKM. CDR3 in DNA: TGTGCCAGCAGGGGTCTGGACCAAGAGACCCAGTACTTC. This gives the protein CASRGLDQETQYF.

To note about this clone: It differs at one base from a far larger clone, so likely a read error. This chain connects TRBV11-2 to TRBJ1-2, with TRBD1 as a possible D gene (5 bases). CDR1 and CDR2 (germline): SGHAT, FQNNGV. This CDR3 region has 13 residues. Trimming stripped 1 base from V and 3 bases from J, with 6 bases between. The CDR3 protein is CASSLGGDYGYTF. CDR3 bases: TGTGCCAGCAGCTTAGGGGGGGACTATGGCTACACCTTC.

The V and J genes are TRBV11-3 and TRBJ2-6, with D possibly being TRBD1 (5 bases). This CDR3 spans 16 amino acids. The germline V and J ends were trimmed by 1 base and 0 bases, with 7 bases remaining between them. CDR1 and CDR2 (germline): SGHNT, YENEEA. The CDR3 region has the DNA TGTGCCAGCAGCTTAGGGGGCAGCTCTGGGGCCAACGTCCTGACTTTC. As protein: CASSLGGSSGANVLTF.

This clone was recorded only once. J is TRBJ2-1 and V is TRBV13; 7 nucleotides match TRBD1. Germline lookup yields CDR1 PRHDT and CDR2 FYEKMQ (reference sequence). V shed 1 base and J 7 bases; nucleotides not matched to a gene: 19. The length of the CDR3 is 19 residues. CDR3 region: CASSLERRQGWGSGNEQFF. The CDR3 DNA sequence: TGTGCCAGCAGCTTAGAAAGACGACAGGGATGGGGGTCTGGGAATGAGCAGTTCTTC.

The rearrangement links TRBV9 to TRBJ2-7; D may be TRBD1 (5 bases). CDR1 is SGDLS and CDR2 is YYNGEE in the germline V gene. Trimming pared 0 bases from V and 4 bases from J, leaving 11 bases between. CDR3 length equals 14 residues. CDR3 loop: CASSVASGLYEQYF. The CDR3 DNA follows: TGTGCCAGCAGCGTAGCGTCAGGGCTTTACGAGCAGTACTTC.

J is TRBJ1-2 and V is TRBV10-3, with 8 bases matching TRBD1. The CDR3 totals 19 residues. V was pared by 2 bases and J by 8 bases, with 22 bases of the junction left unmatched. CDR1 ENHRY and CDR2 SYGVKD come from the germline V gene. This CDR3 is CAISEPHDFRTGQGCGYTF. The CDR3 nucleotides are TGTGCCATCAGTGAGCCACATGATTTTCGGACCGGACAGGGTTGCGGCTACACCTTC.

This clone was picked up one time. The chain combines TRBV29-1 with TRBJ2-7; a weak D match, TRBD1 (6 bases). Trimming removed 7 bases at V and 3 bases at J, with 13 bases between. CDR1 is SQVTM, CDR2 ANQGSEA, per germline. This CDR3 is built from 12 residues. This chain's CDR3 is CSALDRNYEQYF. The CDR3 region has the DNA TGCAGCGCGCTAGACAGGAACTACGAGCAGTACTTC.

Only one count was recorded for this clone. The V call is TRBV14, the J call TRBJ2-5; D may be TRBD1 (6 bases). The DNA end is more similar to TRBJ2-7, so the J call may be wrong. Germline loops: CDR1 SGHDN, CDR2 FVKESK. CDR3 length: 17 residues. CDR3 region: CASSLFAHRDVSYEQYF. The CDR3 DNA reads TGTGCCAGCAGCCTTTTCGCGCACAGGGACGTCTCCTACGAGCAGTACTTC.

The V gene is TRBV29-1, the J gene TRBJ2-3, with a tentative D call TRBD1 (5 bases). CDR3 length: 14 amino acids. Germline loops: CDR1 SQVTM, CDR2 ANQGSEA. V was pared by 4 bases and J by 1 base, with 12 bases between. The CDR3 loop is CSVARESGTDTQYF. The CDR3 DNA follows: TGCAGCGTTGCCAGGGAAAGTGGCACAGATACGCAGTATTTT.